This T cell receptor (beta chain) derives from a study of cytomegalovirus exposure and HLA in healthy donors. Findings of the study overall: At a 0.05 false discovery rate, a later analysis found around 15,000 TCR beta sequences to be associated with HLA alleles.

PCR used 60 Vbeta primers and 13 Jbeta primers. TCRdb's table, derived via immunoSEQ multiplex PCR, lists solely in-frame clones and lacks some. The table has approximately 150,000 clones, around 80% seen once; the top ten hold approximately 2.1%. Regarding this clone: Its cognate antigen is unknown.

Germline CDR1 KGHSH, CDR2 LQKENI. CDR3 size: 15 residues. The junction had 4 bases not matched to a gene; V was cut back by 6 bases and J by 0 bases. The gene calls are TRBV18 and TRBJ1-1; 10 positions match TRBD1. The specimen was PBMCs. The receptor was derived from a male donor in good health and CMV-seronegative. In DNA form, the CDR3 reads TGTGCCAGCTCCCCGACAGGGGGCATGAACACTGAAGCTTTCTTT. Translated: CASSPTGGMNTEAFF.